The clone carrying this TCR beta chain was found a few times. This record belongs to a study of blood T cell repertoires in COVID-19. Overall study context: Samples of COVID-19 (acute and convalescent) were obtained from the United States, Italy and Spain. Sources were T cells, B-cell-depleted T cells, or PBMCs; the material itself was cDNA or gDNA.

The CDR3 has 15 amino acids. V was pared by 2 bases and J by 7 bases, with 5 bases of the junction left unmatched. Germline CDR1 is SGHDT and CDR2 is YYEEEE. Cohort 3 donors were reported recovered after two negative PCRs, clearance, or symptom resolution. As handled by the study authors: From reference gene primer amplification, estimates of nucleated cell counts were derived. TCRdb's table, derived via immunoSEQ multiplex PCR, lists solely in-frame clones and lacks some. V, J and clone size derive from that table, while D and trimming were established from the DNA sequence. The profile shows just over 300,000 clones, over 75% of them singletons.

This receptor was identified in a man aged 25 to 45 who had recovered from COVID-19. The genes are TRBV5-6 and TRBJ1-6, with 8 bases matching TRBD1. Sequencing was done on a sample of PBMCs or T cells enriched from blood (not recorded which). DNA for the CDR3: TGTGCCAGCAGCTTCTGGACAGGGTACAATTCACCCCTCCACTTT. This translates into CASSFWTGYNSPLHF.